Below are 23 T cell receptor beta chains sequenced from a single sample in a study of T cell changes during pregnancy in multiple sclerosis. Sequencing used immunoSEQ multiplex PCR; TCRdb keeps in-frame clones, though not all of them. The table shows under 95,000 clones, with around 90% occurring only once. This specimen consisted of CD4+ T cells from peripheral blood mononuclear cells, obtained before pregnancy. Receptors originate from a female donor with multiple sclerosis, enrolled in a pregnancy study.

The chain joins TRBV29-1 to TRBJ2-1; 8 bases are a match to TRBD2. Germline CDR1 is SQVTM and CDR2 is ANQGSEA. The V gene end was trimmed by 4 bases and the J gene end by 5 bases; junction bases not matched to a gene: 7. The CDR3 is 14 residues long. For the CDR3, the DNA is TGCAGCGTTGTGGTAGCGGGATGGAACAATGAGCAGTTCTTC. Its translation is CSVVVAGWNNEQFF.

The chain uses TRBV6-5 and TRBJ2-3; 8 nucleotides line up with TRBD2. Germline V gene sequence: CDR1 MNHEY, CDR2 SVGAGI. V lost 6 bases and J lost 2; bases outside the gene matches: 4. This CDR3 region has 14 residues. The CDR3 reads CASRILADTDTQYF. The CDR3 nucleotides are TGTGCCAGCAGAATACTAGCGGACACAGATACGCAGTATTTT.

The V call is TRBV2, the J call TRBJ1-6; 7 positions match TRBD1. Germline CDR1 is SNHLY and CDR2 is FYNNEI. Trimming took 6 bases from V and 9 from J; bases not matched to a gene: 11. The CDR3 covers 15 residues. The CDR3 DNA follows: TGTGCCAGCAGAACAGGGGCCGGGGTGGGTTCACCCCTCCACTTT. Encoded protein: CASRTGAGVGSPLHF.

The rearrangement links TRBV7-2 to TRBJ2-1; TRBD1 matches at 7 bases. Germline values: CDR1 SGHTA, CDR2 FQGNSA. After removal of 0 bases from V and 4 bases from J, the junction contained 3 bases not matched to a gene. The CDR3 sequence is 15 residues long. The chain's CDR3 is CASSLAPGQYNEQFF. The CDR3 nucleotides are TGTGCCAGCAGCTTAGCACCGGGACAGTACAATGAGCAGTTCTTC.

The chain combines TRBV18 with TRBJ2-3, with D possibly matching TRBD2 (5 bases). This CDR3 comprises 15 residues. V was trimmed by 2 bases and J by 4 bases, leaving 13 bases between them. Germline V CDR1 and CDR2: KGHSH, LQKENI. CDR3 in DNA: TGTGCCAGCTCACCAGTTCCGGCTAGCCCAGATACGCAGTATTTT. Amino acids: CASSPVPASPDTQYF.

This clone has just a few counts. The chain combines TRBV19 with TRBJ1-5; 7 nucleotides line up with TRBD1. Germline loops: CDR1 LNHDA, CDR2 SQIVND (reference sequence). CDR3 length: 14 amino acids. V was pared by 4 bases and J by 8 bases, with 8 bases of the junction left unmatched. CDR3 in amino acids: CASSTGGGAKPQHF. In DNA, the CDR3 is TGTGCCAGTAGTACAGGAGGGGGCGCGAAGCCCCAGCATTTT.

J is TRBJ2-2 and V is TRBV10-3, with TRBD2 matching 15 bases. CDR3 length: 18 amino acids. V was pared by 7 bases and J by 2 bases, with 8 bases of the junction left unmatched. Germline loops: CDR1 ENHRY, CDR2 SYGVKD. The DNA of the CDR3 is TGTGCCATCACATCGAGGACTAGCGGGGGGGGAAACACCGGGGAGCTGTTTTTT. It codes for CAITSRTSGGGNTGELFF.

Here the CDR3 DNA reads TGCGCCAGCAGCTCGGGGACAGGTAATTCACCCCTCCACTTT. This translates into CASSSGTGNSPLHF. The rearrangement uses TRBV5-1 and TRBJ1-6, with 8 bases identical to TRBD1. Losses at the gene ends were 3 bases for V and 6 bases for J; bases not matched to a gene: 2. Germline-derived CDR1 and CDR2 are SGHRS and YFSETQ. The CDR3 length is 14 residues.

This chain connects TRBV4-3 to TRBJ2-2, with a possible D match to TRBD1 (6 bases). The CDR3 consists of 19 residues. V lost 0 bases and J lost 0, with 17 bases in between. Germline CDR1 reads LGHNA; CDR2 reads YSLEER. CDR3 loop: CASSQEWHRDTSNTGELFF. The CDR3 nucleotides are TGCGCCAGCAGCCAAGAGTGGCACCGGGACACGTCGAACACCGGGGAGCTGTTTTTT.

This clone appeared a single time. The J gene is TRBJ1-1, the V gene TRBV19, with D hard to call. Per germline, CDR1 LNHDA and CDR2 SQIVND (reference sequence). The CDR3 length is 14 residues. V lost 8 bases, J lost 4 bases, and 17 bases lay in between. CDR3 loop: CASRSDLRGTEAFF. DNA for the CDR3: TGTGCCAGTCGGTCCGACCTTAGAGGCACTGAAGCTTTCTTT.

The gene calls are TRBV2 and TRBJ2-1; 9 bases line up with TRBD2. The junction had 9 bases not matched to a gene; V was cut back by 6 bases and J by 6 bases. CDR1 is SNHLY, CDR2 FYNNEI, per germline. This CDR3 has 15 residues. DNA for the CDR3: TGTGCCAGCAGCCCAGGACTAGCGCCGAGCAATGAGCAGTTCTTC. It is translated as CASSPGLAPSNEQFF.

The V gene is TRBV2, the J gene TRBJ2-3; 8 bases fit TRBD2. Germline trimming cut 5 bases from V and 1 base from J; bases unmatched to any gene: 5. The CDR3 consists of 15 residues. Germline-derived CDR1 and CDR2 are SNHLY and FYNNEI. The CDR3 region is CASSPTSGRTDTQYF. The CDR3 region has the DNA TGTGCCAGCAGTCCAACTAGCGGCCGCACAGATACGCAGTATTTT.

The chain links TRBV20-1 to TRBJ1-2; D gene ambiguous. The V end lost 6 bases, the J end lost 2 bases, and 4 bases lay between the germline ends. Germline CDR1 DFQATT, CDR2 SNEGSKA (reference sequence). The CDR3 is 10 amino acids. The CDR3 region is CSALNYGYTF. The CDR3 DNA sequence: TGCAGTGCCCTAAACTATGGCTACACCTTC.

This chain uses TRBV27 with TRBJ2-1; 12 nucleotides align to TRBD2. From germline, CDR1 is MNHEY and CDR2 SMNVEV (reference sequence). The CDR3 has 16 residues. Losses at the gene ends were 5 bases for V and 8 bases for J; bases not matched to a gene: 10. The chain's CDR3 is CASSGRWTSGTYEQFF. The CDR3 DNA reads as TGTGCCAGCAGTGGGCGATGGACTAGCGGGACATATGAGCAGTTCTTC.

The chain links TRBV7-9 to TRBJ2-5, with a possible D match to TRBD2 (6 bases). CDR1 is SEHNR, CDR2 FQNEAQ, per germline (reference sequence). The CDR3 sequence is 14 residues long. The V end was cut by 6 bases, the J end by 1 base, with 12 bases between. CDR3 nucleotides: TGTGCCAGCAGTCTTCGGGAGATCCAAGAGACCCAGTACTTC. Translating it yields CASSLREIQETQYF.

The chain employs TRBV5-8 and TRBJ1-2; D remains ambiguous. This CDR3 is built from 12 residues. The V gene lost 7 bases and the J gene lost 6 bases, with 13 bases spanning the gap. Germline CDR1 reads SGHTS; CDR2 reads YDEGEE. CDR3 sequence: CASALTVHGYTF. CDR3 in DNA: TGTGCCAGCGCTCTTACGGTTCATGGCTACACCTTC.

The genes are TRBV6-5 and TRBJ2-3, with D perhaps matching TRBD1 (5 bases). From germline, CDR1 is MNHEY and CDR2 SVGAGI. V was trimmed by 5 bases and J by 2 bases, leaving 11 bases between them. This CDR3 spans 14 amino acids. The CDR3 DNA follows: TGTGCCAGCAGTAGGACAATCCTCACAGATACGCAGTATTTT. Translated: CASSRTILTDTQYF.

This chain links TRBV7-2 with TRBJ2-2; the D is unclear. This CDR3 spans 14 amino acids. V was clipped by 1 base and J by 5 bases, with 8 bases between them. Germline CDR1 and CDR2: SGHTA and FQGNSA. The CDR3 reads CASSLVLVTGELFF. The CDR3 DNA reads TGTGCCAGCAGCTTAGTGCTAGTTACCGGGGAGCTGTTTTTT. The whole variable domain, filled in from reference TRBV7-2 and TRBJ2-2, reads GAGVSQSPSNKVTEKGKDVELRCDPISGHTALYWYRQSLGQGLEFLIYFQGNSAPDKSGLPSDRFSAERTGGSVSTLTIQRTQQEDSAVYLCASSLVLVTGELFFGEGSRLTVL.

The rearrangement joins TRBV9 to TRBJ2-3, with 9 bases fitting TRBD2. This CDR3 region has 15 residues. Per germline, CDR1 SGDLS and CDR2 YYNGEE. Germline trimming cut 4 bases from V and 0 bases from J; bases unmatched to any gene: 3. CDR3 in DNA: TGTGCCAGCAGCTCTAGCGGGGCTAGCACAGATACGCAGTATTTT. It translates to CASSSSGASTDTQYF.

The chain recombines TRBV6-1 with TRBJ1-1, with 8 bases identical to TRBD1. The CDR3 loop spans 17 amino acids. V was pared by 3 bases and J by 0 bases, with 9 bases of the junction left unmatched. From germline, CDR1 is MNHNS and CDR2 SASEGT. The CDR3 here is CASSDHGTGFMNTEAFF. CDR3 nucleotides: TGTGCCAGCAGTGACCACGGGACAGGCTTCATGAACACTGAAGCTTTCTTT.

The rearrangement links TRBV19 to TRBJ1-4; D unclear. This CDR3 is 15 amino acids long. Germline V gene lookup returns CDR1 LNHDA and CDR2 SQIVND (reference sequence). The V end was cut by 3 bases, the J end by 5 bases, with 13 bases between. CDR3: CASSIPGMGNEKLFF. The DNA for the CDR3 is TGTGCCAGTAGTATTCCGGGGATGGGGAATGAAAAACTGTTTTTT.

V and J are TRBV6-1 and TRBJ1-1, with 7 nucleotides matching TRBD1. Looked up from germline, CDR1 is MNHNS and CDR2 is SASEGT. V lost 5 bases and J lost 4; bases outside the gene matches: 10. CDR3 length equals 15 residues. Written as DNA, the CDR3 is TGTGCCAGCAGTAACTACAGGGGAAGGATCACTGAAGCTTTCTTT. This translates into CASSNYRGRITEAFF.

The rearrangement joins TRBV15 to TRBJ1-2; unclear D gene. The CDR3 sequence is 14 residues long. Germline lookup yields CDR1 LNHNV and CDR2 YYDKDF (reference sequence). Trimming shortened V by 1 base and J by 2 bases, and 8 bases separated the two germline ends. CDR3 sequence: CATSRGGLNYGYTF. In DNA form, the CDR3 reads TGTGCCACCAGCAGAGGAGGGCTGAACTATGGCTACACCTTC.